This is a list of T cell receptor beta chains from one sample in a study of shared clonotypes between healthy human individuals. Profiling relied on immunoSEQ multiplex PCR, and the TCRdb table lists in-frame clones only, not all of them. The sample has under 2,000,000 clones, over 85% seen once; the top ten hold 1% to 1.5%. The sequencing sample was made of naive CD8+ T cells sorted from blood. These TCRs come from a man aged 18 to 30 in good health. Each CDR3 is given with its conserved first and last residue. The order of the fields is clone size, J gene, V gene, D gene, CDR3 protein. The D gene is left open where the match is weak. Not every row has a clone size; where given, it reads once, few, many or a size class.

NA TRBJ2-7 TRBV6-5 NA CASSYGQGGYEQYF
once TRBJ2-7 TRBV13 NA CASSTDYEQYF
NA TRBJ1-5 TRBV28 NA CASISLSGNQPQHF
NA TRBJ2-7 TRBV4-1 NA CASSQDEKGSGYEQYF
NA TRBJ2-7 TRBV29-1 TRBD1 CSVDMGQGYEQYF
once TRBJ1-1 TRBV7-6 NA CASSLDSGGWTEAFF
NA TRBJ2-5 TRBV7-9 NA CASSLGTVTQYF
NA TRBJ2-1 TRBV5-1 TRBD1 CASSLNRGVKDEQFF
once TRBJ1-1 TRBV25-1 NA CASSVTGGGREAFF
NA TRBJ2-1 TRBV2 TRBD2 CASSDSSGGRSEQFF
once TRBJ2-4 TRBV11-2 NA CASSLGAGTAKNIQYF
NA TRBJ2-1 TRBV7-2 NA CASSFVQESSSYNEQFF
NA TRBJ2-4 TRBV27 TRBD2 CASSLGSGSSNIQYF
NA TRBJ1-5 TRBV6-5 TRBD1 CASSYHTGQGNQPQHF
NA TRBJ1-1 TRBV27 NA CASSPLGSVFTEAFF
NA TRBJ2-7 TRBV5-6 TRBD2 CASSWRTSGTTPYEQYF
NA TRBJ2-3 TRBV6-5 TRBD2 CASKRLAGAADTQYF
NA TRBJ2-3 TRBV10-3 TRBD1 CAVLRGEGAPSDTQYF
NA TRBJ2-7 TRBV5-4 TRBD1 CASSSRTGGSPRQYF
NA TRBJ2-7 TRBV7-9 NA CASSPRDGTYEQYF
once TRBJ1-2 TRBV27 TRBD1 CASSSGDRDYGYTF
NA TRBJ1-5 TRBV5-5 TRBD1 CASSSGTGVVQPQHF
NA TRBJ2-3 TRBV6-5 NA CASSYSSNGDTQYF
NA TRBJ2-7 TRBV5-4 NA CASSLFLGDNEQYF
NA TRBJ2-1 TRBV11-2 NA CASSLGDFSYNEQFF
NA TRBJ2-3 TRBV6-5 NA CASSYSRDGGTDTQYF
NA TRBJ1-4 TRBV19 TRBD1 CASSIQGEDGEKLFF
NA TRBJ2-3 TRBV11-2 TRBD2 CASSNGLAGALGTQYF
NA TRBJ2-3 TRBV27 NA CASSSALPRFTDTQYF
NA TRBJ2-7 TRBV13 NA CASSLGRRLEAAYEQYF
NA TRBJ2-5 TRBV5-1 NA CASSFEGSETQYF